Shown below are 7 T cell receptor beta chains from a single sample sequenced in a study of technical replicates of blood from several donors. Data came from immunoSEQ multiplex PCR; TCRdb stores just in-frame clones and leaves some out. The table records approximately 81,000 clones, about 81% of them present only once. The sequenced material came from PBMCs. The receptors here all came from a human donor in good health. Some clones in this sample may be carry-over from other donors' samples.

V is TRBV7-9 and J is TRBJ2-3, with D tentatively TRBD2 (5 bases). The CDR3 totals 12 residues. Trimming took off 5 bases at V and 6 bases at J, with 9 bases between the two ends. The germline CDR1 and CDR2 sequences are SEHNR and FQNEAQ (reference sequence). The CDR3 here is CASSDYGDTQYF. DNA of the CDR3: TGTGCCAGCAGCGACTATGGGGATACGCAGTATTTT.

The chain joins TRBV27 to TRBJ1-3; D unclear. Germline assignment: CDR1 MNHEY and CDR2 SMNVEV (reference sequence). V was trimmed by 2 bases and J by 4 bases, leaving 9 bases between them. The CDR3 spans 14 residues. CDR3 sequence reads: CASSLRRSGNTIYF. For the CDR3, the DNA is TGTGCCAGCAGTTTAAGGCGGTCCGGAAACACCATATATTTT.

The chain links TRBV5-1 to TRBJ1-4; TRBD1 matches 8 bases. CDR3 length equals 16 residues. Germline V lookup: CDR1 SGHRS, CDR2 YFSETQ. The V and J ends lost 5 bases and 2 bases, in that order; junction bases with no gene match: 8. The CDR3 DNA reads TGCGCCAGCAGGCTTGACAGGGGTATGACTAATGAAAAACTGTTTTTT. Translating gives CASRLDRGMTNEKLFF.

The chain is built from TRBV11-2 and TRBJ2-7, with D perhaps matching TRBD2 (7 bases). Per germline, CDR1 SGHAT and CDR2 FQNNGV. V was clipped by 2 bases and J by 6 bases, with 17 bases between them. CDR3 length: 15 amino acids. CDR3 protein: CASSLNHGGTLEQYF. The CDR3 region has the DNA TGTGCCAGCAGCTTAAACCACGGGGGGACACTCGAGCAGTACTTC.

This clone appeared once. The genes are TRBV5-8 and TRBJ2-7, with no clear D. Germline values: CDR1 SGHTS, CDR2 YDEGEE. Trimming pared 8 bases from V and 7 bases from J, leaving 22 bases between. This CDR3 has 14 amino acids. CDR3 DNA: TGTGCCAGTGCGTCCAGGCCTGGTCTCTGGGAGCAGTACTTC. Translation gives CASASRPGLWEQYF.

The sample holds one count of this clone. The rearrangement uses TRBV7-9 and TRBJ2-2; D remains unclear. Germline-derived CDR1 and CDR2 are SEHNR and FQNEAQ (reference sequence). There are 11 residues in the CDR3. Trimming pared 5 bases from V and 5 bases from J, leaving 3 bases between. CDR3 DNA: TGTGCCAGCAGCCGGACCGGGGAGCTGTTTTTT. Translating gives CASSRTGELFF. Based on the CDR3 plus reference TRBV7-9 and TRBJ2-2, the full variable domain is DTGVSQNPRHKITKRGQNVTFRCDPISEHNRLYWYRQTLGQGPEFLTYFQNEAQLEKSRLLSDRFSAERPKGSFSTLEIQRTEQGDSAMYLCASSRTGELFFGEGSRLTVL.

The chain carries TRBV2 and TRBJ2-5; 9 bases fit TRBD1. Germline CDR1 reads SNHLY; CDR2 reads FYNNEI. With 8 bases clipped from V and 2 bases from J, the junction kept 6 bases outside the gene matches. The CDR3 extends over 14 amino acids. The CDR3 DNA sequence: TGTGCCAGCTCGGGACAGGGACGACAAGAGACCCAGTACTTC. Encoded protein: CASSGQGRQETQYF.